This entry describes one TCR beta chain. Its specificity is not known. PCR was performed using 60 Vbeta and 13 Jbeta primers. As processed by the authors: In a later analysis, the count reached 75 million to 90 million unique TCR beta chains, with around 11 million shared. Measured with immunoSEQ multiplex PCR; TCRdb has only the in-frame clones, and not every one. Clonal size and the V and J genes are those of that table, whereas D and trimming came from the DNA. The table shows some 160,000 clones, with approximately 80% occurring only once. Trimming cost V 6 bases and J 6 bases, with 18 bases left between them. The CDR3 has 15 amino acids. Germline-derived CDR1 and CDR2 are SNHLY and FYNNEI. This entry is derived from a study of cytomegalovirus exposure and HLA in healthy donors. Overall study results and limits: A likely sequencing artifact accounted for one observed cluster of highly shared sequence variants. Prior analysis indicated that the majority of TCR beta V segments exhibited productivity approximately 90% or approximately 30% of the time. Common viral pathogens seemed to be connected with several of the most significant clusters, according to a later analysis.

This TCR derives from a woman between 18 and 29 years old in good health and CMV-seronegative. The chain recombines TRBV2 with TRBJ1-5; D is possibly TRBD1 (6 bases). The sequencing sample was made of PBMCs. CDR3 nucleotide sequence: TGTGCCAGCAGGGAGAACAACTTGGACAGTCAGCCCCAGCATTTT. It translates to CASRENNLDSQPQHF.